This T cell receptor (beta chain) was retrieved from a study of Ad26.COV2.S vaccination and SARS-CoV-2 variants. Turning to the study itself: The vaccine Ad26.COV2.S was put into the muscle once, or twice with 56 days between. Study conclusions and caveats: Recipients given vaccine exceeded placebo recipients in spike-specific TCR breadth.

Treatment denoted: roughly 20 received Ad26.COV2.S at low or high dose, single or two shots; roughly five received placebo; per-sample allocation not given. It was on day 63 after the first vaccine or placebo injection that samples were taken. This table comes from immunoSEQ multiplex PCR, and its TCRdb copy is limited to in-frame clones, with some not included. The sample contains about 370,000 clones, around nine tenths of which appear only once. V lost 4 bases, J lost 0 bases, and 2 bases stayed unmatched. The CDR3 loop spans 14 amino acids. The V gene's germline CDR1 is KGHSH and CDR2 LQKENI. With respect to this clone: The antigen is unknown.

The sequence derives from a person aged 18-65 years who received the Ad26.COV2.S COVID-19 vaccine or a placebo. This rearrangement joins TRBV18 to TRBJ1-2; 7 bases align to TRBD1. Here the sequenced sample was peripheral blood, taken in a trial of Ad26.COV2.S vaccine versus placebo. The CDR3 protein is CASSQTGANYGYTF. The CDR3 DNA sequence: TGTGCCAGCTCACAAACAGGGGCTAACTATGGCTACACCTTC.